The 18 T cell receptor beta chains presented below share a single source sample, sequenced in a study of blood T cell repertoires in COVID-19. Measured with immunoSEQ multiplex PCR; TCRdb has only the in-frame clones, and not every one. The sample consists of approximately 180,000 clones, more than 80% of them appearing once. Sequenced sample: PBMCs or T cells enriched from blood (not recorded which). All receptors come from a middle-aged man who had recovered from COVID-19.

This chain links TRBV6-1 with TRBJ2-5; possible D gene TRBD1, 5 bases. The V gene's germline CDR1 is MNHNS and CDR2 SASEGT. This CDR3 is 15 amino acids long. Trimming left V 2 bases short and J 1 base short, with 11 bases between. The CDR3 coding sequence is TGTGCCAGCAGTGAAATTCCCAGGGCCCAAGAGACCCAGTACTTC. This encodes CASSEIPRAQETQYF.

This clone came up once. The rearrangement uses TRBV5-6 and TRBJ2-7, with D possibly TRBD1 on 6 matching bases. Between the trimmed V and J ends, which lost 0 bases and 2 bases, there was a span of 15 bases. This CDR3 region has 16 residues. CDR1 SGHDT and CDR2 YYEEEE come from the germline V gene. The CDR3 is CASSLGAGVNTYEQYF. The CDR3 region has the DNA TGTGCCAGCAGCTTGGGGGCAGGGGTAAACACCTACGAGCAGTACTTC.

The chain recombines TRBV6-5 with TRBJ1-1; possible D gene TRBD1, 5 bases. The V end was cut by 2 bases, the J end by 1 base, with 8 bases between. The CDR3 has 14 residues. Per germline, CDR1 MNHEY and CDR2 SVGAGI. The CDR3 sequence is CASSYQGKNTEAFF. CDR3 nucleotide sequence: TGTGCCAGCAGTTACCAGGGTAAGAACACTGAAGCTTTCTTT.

The CDR3 DNA follows: TGTGCCAGCAGCCATAGCGGGAGGAACACCTACGAGCAGTACTTC. It yields the protein CASSHSGRNTYEQYF. The genes are TRBV11-2 and TRBJ2-7; 10 nucleotides line up with TRBD2. CDR1 is SGHAT and CDR2 is FQNNGV in the germline V gene. Losses at the gene ends were 5 bases for V and 2 bases for J; bases not matched to a gene: 6. The CDR3 has 15 residues.

This clone has just one count. The gene calls are TRBV6-1 and TRBJ1-5; TRBD1 is a possible D gene (5 bases). Trimming cost V 1 base and J 5 bases, with 12 bases left between them. The CDR3 consists of 15 residues. CDR1 and CDR2 (germline): MNHNS, SASEGT. The CDR3 nucleotides are TGTGCCAGCAGTGAAGGGATTAAGGGGCATCAGCCCCAGCATTTT. Translated: CASSEGIKGHQPQHF.

This clone was observed once. J is TRBJ2-5 and V is TRBV13, with a tentative D call TRBD2 (6 bases). The CDR3 runs to 15 residues. The germline gives CDR1 PRHDT, CDR2 FYEKMQ (reference sequence). V lost 4 bases, J lost 6 bases, and 18 bases lay in between. CDR3 in amino acids: CASSSPGESEKTQYF. CDR3 bases: TGTGCCAGCAGCTCCCCGGGGGAGTCGGAAAAGACCCAGTACTTC.

This clone was seen a handful of times. The chain carries TRBV18 and TRBJ2-1; 10 bases match TRBD1. Germline lookup yields CDR1 KGHSH and CDR2 LQKENI. The CDR3 totals 16 residues. The trim removed 3 bases at V and 7 bases at J, leaving 9 bases unmatched. CDR3 region: CASSPVGTGVTNEQFF. CDR3 DNA sequence: TGTGCCAGCTCACCGGTCGGGACAGGGGTTACGAATGAGCAGTTCTTC.

Points on this clone: In the same sample, other DNA sequences code for this CDR3. The CDR3 DNA reads TGTGCCAGCAGCCAATTGGCAGGGTCCTACGAGCAGTACTTC. It translates to CASSQLAGSYEQYF. V usage is TRBV3-1 (or the pseudogene TRBV3-2) and J usage is TRBJ2-7; D is perhaps TRBD1 (5 bases). The CDR3 covers 14 residues. Germline V gene data show CDR1 as LGHDT and CDR2 as YNNKEL (reference sequence). Trimming left V 2 bases short and J 1 base short, with 9 bases between.

The J gene is TRBJ1-3, the V gene TRBV5-4; 7 nucleotides line up with TRBD1. Per the germline V gene, CDR1 is SGHNT and CDR2 is YYREEE (reference sequence). CDR3 size: 16 residues. With 1 base clipped from V and 0 bases from J, the junction kept 4 bases outside the gene matches. CDR3 in DNA: TGTGCCAGCAGCTTGATACAGGGGAACTCTGGAAACACCATATATTTT. Protein: CASSLIQGNSGNTIYF.

The rearrangement joins TRBV12-3 or TRBV12-4 to TRBJ1-3; D is unresolved. With 6 bases removed from V and 0 bases from J, the gap between germline ends came to 6 bases. This CDR3 is built from 13 residues. CDR3 DNA: TGTGCCAGCAGAATATCCTCTGGAAACACCATATATTTT. As protein: CASRISSGNTIYF.

This clone was seen more than once but under ten times. The DNA of the CDR3 is TGTGCCAGCAGCTGGACAGGGGGAAACATTCAGTACTTC. Its protein product is CASSWTGGNIQYF. The chain recombines TRBV7-9 with TRBJ2-4, with 10 nucleotides matching TRBD1. Trimming at V came to 4 bases and at J to 6 bases, leaving 0 bases not matched to a gene. Germline lookup yields CDR1 SEHNR and CDR2 FQNEAQ (reference sequence). This CDR3 comprises 13 residues.

The chain uses TRBV19 and TRBJ1-3, with a tentative D call TRBD1 (5 bases). There are 14 residues in the CDR3. The ends were cut back, 2 bases at V and 4 bases at J, with 9 bases in the middle. Germline values: CDR1 LNHDA, CDR2 SQIVND (reference sequence). The CDR3 bases are TGTGCCAGTAGTATACAGGGTCGAGGAAACACCATATATTTT. It yields the protein CASSIQGRGNTIYF.

The chain carries TRBV24-1 and TRBJ2-1, with 7 bases that match TRBD2. Germline V CDR1 and CDR2: KGHDR, SFDVKD. The CDR3 spans 17 residues. V lost 4 bases and J lost 5; bases outside the gene matches: 13. In DNA form, the CDR3 reads TGTGCCACCAGTGAGAAGCAAGCGGGGCGGACTAACAATGAGCAGTTCTTC. Translation: CATSEKQAGRTNNEQFF.

The rearrangement joins TRBV19 to TRBJ1-4; maybe TRBD1 (6 bases). This CDR3 contains 15 residues. Germline V gene data show CDR1 as LNHDA and CDR2 as SQIVND (reference sequence). V lost 8 bases to trimming and J lost 4 bases, with 17 bases between them. In DNA, the CDR3 is TGTGCCAGTGGGGGGCCCGGGAGGTTTAATGAAAAACTGTTTTTT. It codes for CASGGPGRFNEKLFF. Based on the CDR3 plus reference TRBV19 and TRBJ1-4, the full variable domain is DGGITQSPKYLFRKEGQNVTLSCEQNLNHDAMYWYRQDPGQGLRLIYYSQIVNDFQKGDIAEGYSVSREKKESFPLTVTSAQKNPTAFYLCASGGPGRFNEKLFFGSGTQLSVL.

The chain couples TRBV4-1 to TRBJ1-4; the D gene is possibly TRBD1 (5 bases). From germline, CDR1 is MGHRA and CDR2 YSYEKL. V dropped 0 bases and J dropped 6 bases, with 17 bases sitting between them. The CDR3 has 17 amino acids. In DNA, the CDR3 is TGCGCCAGCAGCCAAGATGGAAGGGGCCAGGGCGATGAAAAACTGTTTTTT. Protein product: CASSQDGRGQGDEKLFF.

The rearrangement links TRBV6-5 to TRBJ1-1; 7 positions agree with TRBD1. Trimming cost V 2 bases and J 8 bases; bases outside gene matches: 8. The CDR3 runs 14 residues. The V gene's germline CDR1 is MNHEY and CDR2 SVGAGI. CDR3 DNA sequence: TGTGCCAGCAGTTACGACAGGGTCGTACTAGAAGCTTTCTTT. Protein: CASSYDRVVLEAFF.

This chain joins TRBV7-2 and TRBJ1-1; the D gene is possibly TRBD1 (5 bases). Germline V gene data show CDR1 as SGHTA and CDR2 as FQGNSA. The CDR3 sequence is 15 residues long. V shed 3 bases and J shed 1 base, with 12 bases lying between them. The CDR3 DNA reads as TGTGCCAGCAGCTTCCAAGGGGCCCCGAACACTGAAGCTTTCTTT. This codes for CASSFQGAPNTEAFF.

This chain uses TRBV7-9 with TRBJ1-2; 8 bases align to TRBD1. The V gene's germline CDR1 is SEHNR and CDR2 FQNEAQ (reference sequence). This CDR3 spans 14 amino acids. The V segment lost 4 bases and the J segment 4 bases; nucleotides outside the gene matches: 5. CDR3 coding DNA: TGTGCCAGCAGCTCACCAGGGGGCGGCTATGGCTACACCTTC. This gives the protein CASSSPGGGYGYTF.